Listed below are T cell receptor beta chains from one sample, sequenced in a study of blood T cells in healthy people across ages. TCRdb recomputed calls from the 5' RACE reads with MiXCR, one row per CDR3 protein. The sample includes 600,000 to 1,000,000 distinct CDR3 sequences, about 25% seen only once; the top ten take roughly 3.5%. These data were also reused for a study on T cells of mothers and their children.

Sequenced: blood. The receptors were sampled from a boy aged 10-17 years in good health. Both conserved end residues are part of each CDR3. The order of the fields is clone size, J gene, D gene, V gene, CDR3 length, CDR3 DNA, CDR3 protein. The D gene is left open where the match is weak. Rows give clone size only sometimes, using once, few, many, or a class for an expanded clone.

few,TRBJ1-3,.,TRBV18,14,TGTGCCAGCCGGACCCCGGGTAGCGGAAACACCATATATTTT,CASRTPGSGNTIYF
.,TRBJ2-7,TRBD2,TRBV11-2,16,TGTGCCAGCAGCTTAGAAGTAGCGGGGAGCTCCTGCGAGCAGTACTTC,CASSLEVAGSSCEQYF
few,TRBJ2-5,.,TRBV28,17,TGTGCCAGCCATAAAGGGGCCCCCGCGGGACCCCAAGAGACCCAGTACTTC,CASHKGAPAGPQETQYF
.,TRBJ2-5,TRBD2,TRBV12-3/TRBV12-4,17,TGTGCCAGCGGTTTATGGGGTAGCGGGGGGCTACAAGAGACCCAGTACTTC,CASGLWGSGGLQETQYF
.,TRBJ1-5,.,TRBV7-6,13,TGTGCCAGCAGCTTAAAGGAGTGGGGGCCCCAGCATTTT,CASSLKEWGPQHF
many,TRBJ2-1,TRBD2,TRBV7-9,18,TGTGCCAGCAGCTTTAGCCGGGCTGGGGGGGGCTCCTACAATGAGCAGTTCTTC,CASSFSRAGGGSYNEQFF
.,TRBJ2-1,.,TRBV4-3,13,TGCGCCAGCAGCCAGGCAGGGACCGATGAGCAGTTCTTC,CASSQAGTDEQFF
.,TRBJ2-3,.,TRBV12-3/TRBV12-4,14,TGTGCCAGCCGACCCGGCTTTAGCACAGATACGCAGTATTTT,CASRPGFSTDTQYF
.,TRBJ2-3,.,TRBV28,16,TGTGCCAGCAGTTCCAAATACCTTGGGGAAACAGATACGCAGTATTTT,CASSSKYLGETDTQYF
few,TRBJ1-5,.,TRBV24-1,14,TGTGCCACCAGTCCGACAGGAGACAATCAGCCCCAGCATTTT,CATSPTGDNQPQHF
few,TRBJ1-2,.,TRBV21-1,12,TGTGCCAGCAGCAAAGTCGACAGCGGCTACACCTTC,CASSKVDSGYTF
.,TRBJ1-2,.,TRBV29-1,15,TGCAGCGTTGAAGAGCCCCCGGGGCCAAACTATGGCTACACCTTC,CSVEEPPGPNYGYTF
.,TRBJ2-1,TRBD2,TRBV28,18,TGTGCCAGCAGTTTAATTTCCCCTCGGCGGGGGGGCCGTGGTGAGCAGTTCTTC,CASSLISPRRGGRGEQFF
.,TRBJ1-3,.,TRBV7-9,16,TGTGCCAGCAGCTTAGCGGCACGGCTCTCTGGAAACACCATATATTTT,CASSLAARLSGNTIYF
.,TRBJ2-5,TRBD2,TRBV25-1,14,TGTGCCAGCAGTGACGCGGGGGGATGGGAGACCCAGTACTTC,CASSDAGGWETQYF
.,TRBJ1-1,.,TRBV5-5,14,TGTGCCAGCAGCTTGACGATCGTGAACACTGAAGCTTTCTTT,CASSLTIVNTEAFF
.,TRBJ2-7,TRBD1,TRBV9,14,TGTGCCAGCAACCCGGGACAGGGGTTCCACGAGCAGTACTTC,CASNPGQGFHEQYF
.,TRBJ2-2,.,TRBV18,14,TGTGCCAGCTCACCACGCATAACACTTGGGGAGCTGTTTTTT,CASSPRITLGELFF
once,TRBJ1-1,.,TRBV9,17,TGTGCCAGCAGCGGCAGGGGTCCCGGATCCATGAACACTGAAGCTTTCTTT,CASSGRGPGSMNTEAFF
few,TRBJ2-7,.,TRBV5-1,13,TGCGCCAGCAGCCCCGGGGCCCCCTACGAGAAGTACTTC,CASSPGAPYEKYF
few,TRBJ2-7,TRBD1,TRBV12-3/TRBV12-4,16,TGTGCCAGCAGTCTGGGGACAGGGGGGGCTACGTACGAGCAGTACTTC,CASSLGTGGATYEQYF
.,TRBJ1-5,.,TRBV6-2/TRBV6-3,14,TGTGCCAGCAGTTACGGTATGGCGGGACAGCCCCAGCATTTT,CASSYGMAGQPQHF
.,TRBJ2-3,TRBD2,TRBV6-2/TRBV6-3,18,TGTGCCAGCAGTTACCAACTTCGGGTAGCGGGAGGAGGAGATACGCAGTATTTT,CASSYQLRVAGGGDTQYF
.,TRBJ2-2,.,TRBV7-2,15,TGTGCCAGCAGCTCCGGACGGAGCAACACCGGGGAGCTGTTTTTT,CASSSGRSNTGELFF
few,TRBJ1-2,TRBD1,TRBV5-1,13,TGCGCCAGCAGGGACAGGGCTAACTATGGCTACACCTTC,CASRDRANYGYTF
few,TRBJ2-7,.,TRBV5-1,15,TGCGCCAGCAGCTTAGTAGGGGCGCAGACCTACGAGCAGTACTTC,CASSLVGAQTYEQYF